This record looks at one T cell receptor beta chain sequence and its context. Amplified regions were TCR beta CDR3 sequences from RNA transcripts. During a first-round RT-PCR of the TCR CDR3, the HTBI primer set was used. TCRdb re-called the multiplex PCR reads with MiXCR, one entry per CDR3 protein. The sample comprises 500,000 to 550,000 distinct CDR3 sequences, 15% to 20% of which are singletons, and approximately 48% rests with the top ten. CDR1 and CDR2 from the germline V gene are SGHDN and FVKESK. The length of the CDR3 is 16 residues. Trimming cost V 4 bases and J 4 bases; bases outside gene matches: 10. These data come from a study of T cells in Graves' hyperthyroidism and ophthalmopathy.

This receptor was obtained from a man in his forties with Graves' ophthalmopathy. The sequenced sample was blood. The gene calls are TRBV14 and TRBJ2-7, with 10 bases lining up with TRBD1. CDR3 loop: CASSPTPGQGFYEQYF. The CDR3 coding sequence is TGTGCCAGCAGCCCAACTCCGGGACAGGGGTTTTACGAGCAGTACTTC.